The 5 T cell receptor delta chains presented below share a single source sample, sequenced in a study of Vδ1+ human thymocytes. Regarding the study as a whole: Thymic TRG and TRD repertoires appeared highly polyclonal.

Sequences come from RNA converted to cDNA by reverse transcription. CDR3 amplicons came from multiplex PCR with pooled V-gene forward and constant-region reverse primers. TCRdb reanalysed the multiplex PCR reads via CATT. The repertoire includes 20,000 to 25,000 delta-chain clones, 6.5% to 10% of them detected once, and just under 1% sits in the top ten. Their cognate antigens are unknown. Sequenced material: Vdelta1+ gamma-delta thymocytes from the thymus. The subset denotes: FACS-sorted CD3+ TCRalphabeta- TCRVdelta1+ TCRVdelta2- thymocytes. The receptors come from a child younger than two who had congenital heart surgery.

The chain joins TRDV1 to TRDJ1; D unresolved. Germline V gives CDR1 TSWWSYY, CDR2 QGS. CDR3 length: 17 amino acids. The V gene lost 2 bases and the J gene lost 0 bases, with 16 bases spanning the gap. The CDR3 DNA reads as TGTGCTCTTGGGGAATGCATCCGGTTCGGAAACACCGATAAACTCATCTTT. Translated, it gives CALGECIRFGNTDKLIF.

This clone was seen only a few times. The chain uses TRDV1 and TRDJ1, with TRDD3 identical over 12 bases. Looked up from germline, CDR1 is TSWWSYY and CDR2 is QGS. Trimming removed 3 bases from V and 4 bases from J; junction bases left unmatched: 3. The length of the CDR3 is 15 residues. The CDR3 region has the DNA TGTGCTCTTGGGGACTGGGGGATACGAAGCGATAAACTCATCTTT. This encodes CALGDWGIRSDKLIF.

This clone was recorded a few times. The chain employs TRDV1 and TRDJ1, with TRDD3 matching over 8 bases. Germline V CDR1 and CDR2: TSWWSYY, QGS. The CDR3 is 16 residues long. The trim removed 9 bases at V and 0 bases at J, leaving 12 bases unmatched. CDR3 nucleotides: TGTGCTCTCGGACGTTGGGGGATTCAATACACCGATAAACTCATCTTT. Protein sequence: CALGRWGIQYTDKLIF.

The chain is built from TRDV1 and TRDJ1, with D tentatively TRDD2 (5 bases). Trimming removed 4 bases at V and 0 bases at J, with 6 bases between. Germline V gene data show CDR1 as TSWWSYY and CDR2 as QGS. The CDR3 length is 13 residues. The CDR3 loop is CALGGSYTDKLIF. Here the CDR3 DNA reads TGTGCTCTTGGGGGTTCCTACACCGATAAACTCATCTTT.

This clone showed up just a few times. The chain couples TRDV1 to TRDJ1; 10 bases agree with TRDD3. V lost 2 bases and J lost 2; bases outside the gene matches: 23. The CDR3 consists of 22 residues. The germline V gene encodes CDR1 TSWWSYY and CDR2 QGS. CDR3 amino acids: CALGEGWSLPSTGGCVTDKLIF. In DNA, the CDR3 is TGTGCTCTTGGGGAAGGATGGAGCCTTCCCTCGACTGGGGGATGTGTAACCGATAAACTCATCTTT.